This T cell receptor beta chain was captured in a study of CD8 T cells in ankylosing spondylitis. This clonotype has ten or more counts. The antigen remains unidentified. V lost 4 bases, J lost 9 bases, and 10 bases stayed unmatched. This CDR3 has 15 amino acids. CDR1 is SGHAT, CDR2 FQNNGV, per germline. TCRdb re-derived calls from the 5' RACE reads in MiXCR, one entry per CDR3 protein. The sample contains approximately 260,000 distinct CDR3 sequences, 15% to 20% of which appear only once. Broader study findings: Within ankylosing spondylitis blood, a TCR beta motif made up of eight highly homologous variants appeared to be characteristic.

This TCR derives from a male donor with ankylosing spondylitis or in good health (not recorded which). The sequenced sample consisted of blood, either unsorted or a sorted T cell fraction (not recorded which). The chain uses TRBV11-2 and TRBJ2-1; the match to TRBD2 covers 9 bases. CDR3 amino acids: CASSSSPSGVGEQFF. DNA for the CDR3: TGTGCCAGCAGCTCCTCGCCTAGCGGGGTGGGTGAGCAGTTCTTC.